Sequencing of this T cell receptor beta chain was carried out in a study of CD8+CD57+ T cells in acquired aplastic anemia. Study observations and caveats: Patients had twenty-nine CD8+ CDR3 sequences in common with controls (the shared set). No significant patient-versus-control difference appeared in CD8+ Simpson's diversity.

This CDR3 is 11 amino acids long. Germline lookup yields CDR1 SNHLY and CDR2 FYNNEI. V gave up 10 bases and J gave up 2 bases, with 9 bases separating them. Profiling that covered TCR beta VDJ and CDR3 relied on genomic DNA as its template. One entry per CDR3 protein results from TCRdb running MiXCR on the reads. The repertoire holds under 350,000 distinct CDR3 sequences, with under 65% as singletons. Patients selected for sequencing had displayed CD8+CD57+ cell expansion by flow cytometry. No patient had been given any therapy when blood was sampled. Concerning this clonotype: Its antigen is not identified.

Material for sequencing was sorted CD4+, CD8+, or CD8+CD57+ T cells (not recorded which) from PBMCs. The source is a human donor with aplastic anemia. The genes are TRBV2 and TRBJ2-7, with D perhaps matching TRBD1 (6 bases). The CDR3 sequence: CATGQTYEQYF. The CDR3, as DNA: TGTGCCACCGGACAGACCTACGAGCAGTACTTC.